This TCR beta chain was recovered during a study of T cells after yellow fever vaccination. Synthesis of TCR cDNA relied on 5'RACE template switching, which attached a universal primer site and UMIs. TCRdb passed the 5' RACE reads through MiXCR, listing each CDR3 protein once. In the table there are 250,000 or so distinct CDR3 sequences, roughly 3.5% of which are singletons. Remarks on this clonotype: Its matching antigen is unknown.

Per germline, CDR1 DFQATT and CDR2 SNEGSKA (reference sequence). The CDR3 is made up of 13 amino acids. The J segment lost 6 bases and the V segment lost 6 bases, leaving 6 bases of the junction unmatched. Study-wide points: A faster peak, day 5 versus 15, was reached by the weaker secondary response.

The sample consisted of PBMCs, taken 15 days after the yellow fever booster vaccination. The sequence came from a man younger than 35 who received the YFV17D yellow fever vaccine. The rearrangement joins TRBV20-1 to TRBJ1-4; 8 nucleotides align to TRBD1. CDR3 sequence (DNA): TGCAGTGCACGACAGGGGCCTCATGAAAAACTGTTTTTT. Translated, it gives CSARQGPHEKLFF.